This note documents a single T cell receptor (beta chain) sequence. Its antigen is not identified. This entry belongs to a study of T cells in Graves' hyperthyroidism and ophthalmopathy. Study results and caveats: Ophthalmopathy, as predicted by the model, came a median around 6 months after the prediction.

PBMCs were collected from a roughly 9.7 ml volume of fresh peripheral blood. This CDR3 region has 17 residues. Germline V gives CDR1 SGHTA, CDR2 FQGNSA. The ends were cut back, 5 bases at V and 1 base at J, with 20 bases in the middle. RNA transcripts yielded amplified TCR beta CDR3 regions. The HTBI primer set was used in a first-round RT-PCR of the TCR CDR3. TCRdb redid the calling of the multiplex PCR reads with MiXCR, one entry per CDR3 protein. The sample has some 740,000 distinct CDR3 sequences, about 15% seen once. The rearrangement uses TRBV7-2 and TRBJ1-1; a possible D gene is TRBD1 (5 bases). The sample consisted of blood. The receptor was derived from a woman under 30 with Graves' hyperthyroidism. DNA for the CDR3: TGTGCCAGCAGCCCTGGGACGGGAACCTATAAGAACACTGAAGCTTTCTTT. Translated, it gives CASSPGTGTYKNTEAFF.